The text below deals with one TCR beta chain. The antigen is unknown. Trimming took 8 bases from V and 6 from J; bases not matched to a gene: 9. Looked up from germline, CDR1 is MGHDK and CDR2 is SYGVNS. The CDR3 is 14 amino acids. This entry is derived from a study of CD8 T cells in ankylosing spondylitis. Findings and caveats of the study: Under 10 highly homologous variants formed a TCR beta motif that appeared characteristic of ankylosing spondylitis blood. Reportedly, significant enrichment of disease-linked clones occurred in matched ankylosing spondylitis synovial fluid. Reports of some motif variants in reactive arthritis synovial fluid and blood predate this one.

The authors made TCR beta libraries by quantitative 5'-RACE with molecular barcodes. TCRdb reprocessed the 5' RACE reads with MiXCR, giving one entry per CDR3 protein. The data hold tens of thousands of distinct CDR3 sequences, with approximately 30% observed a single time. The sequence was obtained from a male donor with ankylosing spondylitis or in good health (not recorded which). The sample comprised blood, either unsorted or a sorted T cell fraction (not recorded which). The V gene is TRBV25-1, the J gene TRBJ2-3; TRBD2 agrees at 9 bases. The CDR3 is CASRVAGDGDTQYF. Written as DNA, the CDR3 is TGTGCCAGCCGCGTAGCGGGGGACGGCGATACGCAGTATTTT.